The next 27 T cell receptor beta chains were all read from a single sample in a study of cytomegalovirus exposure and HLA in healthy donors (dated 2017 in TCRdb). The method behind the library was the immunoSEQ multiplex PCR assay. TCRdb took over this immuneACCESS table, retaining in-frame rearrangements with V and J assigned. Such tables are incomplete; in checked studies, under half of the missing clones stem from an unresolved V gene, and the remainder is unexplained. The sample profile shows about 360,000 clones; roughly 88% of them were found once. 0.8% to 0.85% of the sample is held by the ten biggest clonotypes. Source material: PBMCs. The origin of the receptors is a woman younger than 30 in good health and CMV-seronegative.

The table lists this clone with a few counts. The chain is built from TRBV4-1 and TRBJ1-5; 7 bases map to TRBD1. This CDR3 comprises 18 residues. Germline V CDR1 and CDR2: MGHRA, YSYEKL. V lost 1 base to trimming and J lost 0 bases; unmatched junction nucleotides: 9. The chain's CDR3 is CASSQGPTGTYSNQPQHF. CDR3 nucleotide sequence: TGCGCCAGCAGCCAAGGACCGACAGGGACATATAGCAATCAGCCCCAGCATTTT.

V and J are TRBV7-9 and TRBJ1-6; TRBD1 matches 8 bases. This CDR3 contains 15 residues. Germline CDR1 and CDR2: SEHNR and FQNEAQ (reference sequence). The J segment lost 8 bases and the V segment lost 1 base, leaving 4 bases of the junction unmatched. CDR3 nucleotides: TGTGCCAGCAGCTTAGTGACAGGGGATGATTCACCCCTCCACTTT. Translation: CASSLVTGDDSPLHF.

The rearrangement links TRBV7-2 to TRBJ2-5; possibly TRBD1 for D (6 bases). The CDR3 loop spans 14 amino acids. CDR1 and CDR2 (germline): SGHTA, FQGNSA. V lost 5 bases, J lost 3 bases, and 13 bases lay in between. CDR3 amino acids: CASSKQKGEETQYF. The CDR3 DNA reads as TGTGCCAGCAGCAAACAAAAGGGGGAAGAGACCCAGTACTTC.

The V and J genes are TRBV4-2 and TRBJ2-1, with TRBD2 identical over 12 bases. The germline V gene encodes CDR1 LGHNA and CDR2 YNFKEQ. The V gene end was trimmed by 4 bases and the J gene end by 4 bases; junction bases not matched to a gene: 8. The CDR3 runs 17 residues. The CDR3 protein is CASSPGLGTSGYNEQFF. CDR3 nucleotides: TGTGCCAGCAGCCCAGGGCTCGGGACTAGCGGGTACAATGAGCAGTTCTTC.

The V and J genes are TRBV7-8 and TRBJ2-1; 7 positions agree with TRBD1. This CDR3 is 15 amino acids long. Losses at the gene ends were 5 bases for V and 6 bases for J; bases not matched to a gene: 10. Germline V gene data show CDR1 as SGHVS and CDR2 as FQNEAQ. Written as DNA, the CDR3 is TGTGCCAGCAGCAAACAGGGGATCAGCCCCAATGAGCAGTTCTTC. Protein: CASSKQGISPNEQFF.

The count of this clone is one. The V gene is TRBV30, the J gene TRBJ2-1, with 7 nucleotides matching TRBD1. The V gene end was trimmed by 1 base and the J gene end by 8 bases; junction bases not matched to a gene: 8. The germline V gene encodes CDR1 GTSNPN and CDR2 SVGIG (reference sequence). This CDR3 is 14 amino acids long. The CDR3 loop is CAWSGVGGWDEQFF. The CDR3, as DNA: TGTGCCTGGAGTGGAGTAGGGGGCTGGGATGAGCAGTTCTTC.

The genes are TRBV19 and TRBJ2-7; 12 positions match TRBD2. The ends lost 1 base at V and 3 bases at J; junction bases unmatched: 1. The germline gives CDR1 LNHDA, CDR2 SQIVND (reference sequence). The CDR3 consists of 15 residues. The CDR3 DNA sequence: TGTGCCAGTAGTATAGGACTAGCGGGGGTCTACGAGCAGTACTTC. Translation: CASSIGLAGVYEQYF.

This CDR3 reads CASSATGVSITEAFF. The DNA for the CDR3 is TGCGCCAGCAGCGCAACAGGGGTCTCGATCACTGAAGCTTTCTTT. V usage is TRBV5-1 and J usage is TRBJ1-1, with TRBD1 matching over 7 bases. The V segment lost 4 bases and the J segment 4 bases; nucleotides outside the gene matches: 10. From germline, CDR1 is SGHRS and CDR2 YFSETQ. This CDR3 has 15 residues.

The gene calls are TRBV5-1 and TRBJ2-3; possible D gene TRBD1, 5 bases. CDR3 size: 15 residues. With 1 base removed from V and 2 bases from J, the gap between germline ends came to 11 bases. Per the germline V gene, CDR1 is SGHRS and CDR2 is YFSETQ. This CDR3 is CASSLWGEPTDTQYF. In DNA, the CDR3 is TGCGCCAGCAGCTTGTGGGGCGAACCCACAGATACGCAGTATTTT. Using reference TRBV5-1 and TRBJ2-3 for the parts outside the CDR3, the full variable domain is KAGVTQTPRYLIKTRGQQVTLSCSPISGHRSVSWYQQTPGQGLQFLFEYFSETQRNKGNFPGRFSGRQFSNSRSEMNVSTLELGDSALYLCASSLWGEPTDTQYFGPGTRLTVL.

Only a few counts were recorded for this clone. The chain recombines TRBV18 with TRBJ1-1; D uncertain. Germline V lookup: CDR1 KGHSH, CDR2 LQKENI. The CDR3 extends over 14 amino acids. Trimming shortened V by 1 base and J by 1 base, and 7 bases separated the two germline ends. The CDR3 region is CASSPLRGNTEAFF. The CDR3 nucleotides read TGTGCCAGCTCACCACTCCGGGGGAACACTGAAGCTTTCTTT. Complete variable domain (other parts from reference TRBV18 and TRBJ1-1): NAGVMQNPRHLVRRRGQEARLRCSPMKGHSHVYWYRQLPEEGLKFMVYLQKENIIDESGMPKERFSAEFPKEGPSILRIQQVVRGDSAAYFCASSPLRGNTEAFFGQGTRLTVV.

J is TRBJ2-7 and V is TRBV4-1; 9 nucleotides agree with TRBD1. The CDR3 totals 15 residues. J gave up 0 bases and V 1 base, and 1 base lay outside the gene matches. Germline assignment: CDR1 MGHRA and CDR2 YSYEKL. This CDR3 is CASSQGTGASYEQYF. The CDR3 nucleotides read TGCGCCAGCAGCCAAGGGACAGGGGCCTCCTACGAGCAGTACTTC.

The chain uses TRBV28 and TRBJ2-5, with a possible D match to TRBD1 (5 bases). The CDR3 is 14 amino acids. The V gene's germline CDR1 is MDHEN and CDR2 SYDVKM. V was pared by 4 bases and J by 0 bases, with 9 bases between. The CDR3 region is CASSSSGYQETQYF. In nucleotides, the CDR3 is TGTGCCAGCAGTTCTTCAGGGTACCAAGAGACCCAGTACTTC.

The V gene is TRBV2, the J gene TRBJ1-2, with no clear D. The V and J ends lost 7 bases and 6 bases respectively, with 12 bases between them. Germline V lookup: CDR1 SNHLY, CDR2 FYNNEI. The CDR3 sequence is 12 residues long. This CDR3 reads CASTIGNNGYTF. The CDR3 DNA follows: TGTGCCAGCACTATTGGTAATAATGGCTACACCTTC. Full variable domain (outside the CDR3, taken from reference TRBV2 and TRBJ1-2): EPEVTQTPSHQVTQMGQEVILRCVPISNHLYFYWYRQILGQKVEFLVSFYNNEISEKSEIFDDQFSVERPDGSNFTLKIRSTKLEDSAMYFCASTIGNNGYTFGSGTRLTVV.

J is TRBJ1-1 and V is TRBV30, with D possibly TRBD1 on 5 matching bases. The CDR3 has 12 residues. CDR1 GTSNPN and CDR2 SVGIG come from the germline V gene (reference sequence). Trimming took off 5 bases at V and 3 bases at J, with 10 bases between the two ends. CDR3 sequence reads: CAWAQGHTEAFF. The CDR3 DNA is TGTGCCTGGGCCCAGGGTCACACTGAAGCTTTCTTT.

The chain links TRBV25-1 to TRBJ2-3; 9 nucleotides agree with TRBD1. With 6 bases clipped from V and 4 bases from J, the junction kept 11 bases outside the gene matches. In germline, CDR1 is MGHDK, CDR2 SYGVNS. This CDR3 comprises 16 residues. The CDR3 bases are TGTGCCAGCAGGGCAGGGGACAGGGCTTTTTCAGATACGCAGTATTTT. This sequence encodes CASRAGDRAFSDTQYF.

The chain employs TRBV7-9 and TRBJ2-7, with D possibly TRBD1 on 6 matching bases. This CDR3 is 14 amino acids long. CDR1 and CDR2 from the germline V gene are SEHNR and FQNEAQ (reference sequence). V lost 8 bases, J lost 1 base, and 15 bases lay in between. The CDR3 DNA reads TGTGCCAGCGGACGGACAGCTACGTCCTACGAGCAGTACTTC. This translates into CASGRTATSYEQYF.

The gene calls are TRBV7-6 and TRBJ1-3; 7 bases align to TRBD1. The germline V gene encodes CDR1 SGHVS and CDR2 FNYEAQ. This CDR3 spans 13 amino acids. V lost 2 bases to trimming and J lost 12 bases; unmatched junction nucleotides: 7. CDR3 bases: TGTGCCAGCAGCTTATCCTCTACAGGGGTCATATATTTT. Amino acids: CASSLSSTGVIYF.

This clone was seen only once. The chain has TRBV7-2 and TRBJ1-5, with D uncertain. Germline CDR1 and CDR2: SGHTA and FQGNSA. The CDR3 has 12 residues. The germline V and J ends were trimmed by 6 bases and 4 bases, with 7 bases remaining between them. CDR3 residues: CASSLLNQPQHF. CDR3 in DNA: TGTGCCAGCAGTCTACTAAATCAGCCCCAGCATTTT.

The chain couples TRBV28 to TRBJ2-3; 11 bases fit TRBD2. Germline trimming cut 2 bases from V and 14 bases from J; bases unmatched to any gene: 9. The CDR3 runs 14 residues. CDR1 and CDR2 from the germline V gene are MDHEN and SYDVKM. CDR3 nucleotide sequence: TGTGCCAGCAGTTTACCCGAGCTAGCGGGGGGCGGGTATTTT. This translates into CASSLPELAGGGYF.

For the CDR3, the DNA is TGTGCCAGCAGTGAATTTCCAGGGAATCAGCCCCAGCATTTT. Translation gives CASSEFPGNQPQHF. The V call is TRBV6-1, the J call TRBJ1-5; weak D call: TRBD1 (5 bases). There are 14 residues in the CDR3. Deletions cut 2 bases from V and 4 bases from J, with 9 bases between. Germline-derived CDR1 and CDR2 are MNHNS and SASEGT.

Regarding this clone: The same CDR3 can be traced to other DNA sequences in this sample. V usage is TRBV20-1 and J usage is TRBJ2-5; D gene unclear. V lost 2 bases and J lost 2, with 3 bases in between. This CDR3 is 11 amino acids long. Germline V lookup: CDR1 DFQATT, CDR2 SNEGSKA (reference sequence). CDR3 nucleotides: TGCAGTGCTAGACCACAAGAGACCCAGTACTTC. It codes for CSARPQETQYF.

Here the CDR3 DNA reads TGTGCCAGCAGCGCCAGGGGGCTTCTCTACGAGCAGTACTTC. Residues: CASSARGLLYEQYF. This chain connects TRBV27 to TRBJ2-7, with 8 nucleotides matching TRBD1. Germline-derived CDR1 and CDR2 are MNHEY and SMNVEV (reference sequence). The length of the CDR3 is 14 residues. With 6 bases clipped from V and 3 bases from J, the junction kept 7 bases outside the gene matches.

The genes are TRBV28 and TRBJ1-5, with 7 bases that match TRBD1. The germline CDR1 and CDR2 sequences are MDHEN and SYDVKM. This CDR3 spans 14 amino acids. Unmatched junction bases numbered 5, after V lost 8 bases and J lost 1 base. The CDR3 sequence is CASGSTGSNQPQHF. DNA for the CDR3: TGTGCCAGCGGATCGACAGGGAGCAATCAGCCCCAGCATTTT.

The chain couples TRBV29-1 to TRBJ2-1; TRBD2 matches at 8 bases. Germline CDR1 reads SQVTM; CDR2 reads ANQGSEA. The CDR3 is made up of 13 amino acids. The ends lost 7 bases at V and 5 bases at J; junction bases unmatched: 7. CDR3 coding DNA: TGCAGCGCAAACGGGGGGGGAAACAATGAGCAGTTCTTC. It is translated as CSANGGGNNEQFF.

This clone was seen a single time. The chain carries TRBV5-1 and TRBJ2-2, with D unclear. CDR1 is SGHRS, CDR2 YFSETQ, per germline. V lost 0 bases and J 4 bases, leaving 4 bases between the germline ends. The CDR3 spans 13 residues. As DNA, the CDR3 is TGCGCCAGCAGCTTGGGAGCCACCGGGGAGCTGTTTTTT. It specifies CASSLGATGELFF.

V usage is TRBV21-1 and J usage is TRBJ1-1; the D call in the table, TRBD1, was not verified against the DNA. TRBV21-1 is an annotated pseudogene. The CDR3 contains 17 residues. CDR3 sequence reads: CASSFPPTGGVNTEAFF. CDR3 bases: TGTGCCAGCAGCTTTCCCCCCACAGGGGGCGTAAACACTGAAGCTTTCTTT.

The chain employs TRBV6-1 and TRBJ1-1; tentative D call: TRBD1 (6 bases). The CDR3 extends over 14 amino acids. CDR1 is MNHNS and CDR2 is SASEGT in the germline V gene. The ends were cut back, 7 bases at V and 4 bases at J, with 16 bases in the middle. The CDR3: CASKDQGFSTEAFF. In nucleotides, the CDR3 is TGTGCCAGCAAAGACCAGGGGTTTAGCACTGAAGCTTTCTTT.